This T cell receptor beta chain was captured by sequencing in a study of identical twins. Broader study findings: Invariant cells of the MAIT and iNKT types might have partly distorted the zero-insertion analyses.

V lost 2 bases to trimming and J lost 10 bases, with 9 bases between them. The germline V gene has CDR1 MDHEN and CDR2 SYDVKM. This CDR3 spans 12 amino acids. This clonotype was found a few times. Its target is not known. Unique molecular identifiers were present on the cDNA, which also gained a universal primer site by template switching. Each CDR3 protein gets one entry after TCRdb re-called the 5' RACE reads with MiXCR. The table has around 340,000 distinct CDR3 sequences, 10% to 15% seen once. These sequences were also reported in another study, on yellow fever vaccine responses in identical twins.

The specimen was CD8+ T cells sorted from blood. V and J are TRBV28 and TRBJ1-5; possible D gene TRBD1, 5 bases. The sequence came from a woman in her late teens or twenties in good health. This CDR3 is CASSLPRGPQHF. In DNA, the CDR3 is TGTGCCAGCAGTTTACCTCGGGGCCCCCAGCATTTT.